This passage covers 27 T cell receptor beta chains from one sample sequenced in a study of regulatory T cells in long-lasting Graves disease. In building TCR beta libraries, iRepertoire HTBI primers were used together with Arm-PCR of CDR3 regions. TCRdb redid the calling of the multiplex PCR reads with MiXCR, one entry per CDR3 protein. The sample yields more than 400,000 distinct CDR3 sequences, 15% to 20% seen once. The time point is: newly diagnosed GD, antithyroid drugs for less than 3 months. Researchers made the TCR library from RNA that was extracted from PBMCs. This sample also belongs to another study, concerning T cells in Graves' hyperthyroidism and ophthalmopathy.

The sample was peripheral blood mononuclear cells (PBMCs), taken at new diagnosis, from a patient treated with antithyroid drugs. These receptors originate from a man aged 40-49 years with Graves disease.

This clonotype has only a few counts. This sequence joins TRBV2 and TRBJ1-5, with D hard to call. Germline CDR1 SNHLY, CDR2 FYNNEI. Trimming left V 5 bases short and J 2 bases short, with 10 bases between. The length of the CDR3 is 14 residues. The CDR3 DNA follows: TGTGCCAGCAGTAAAGGGTATGGCAATCAGCCCCAGCATTTT. It codes for CASSKGYGNQPQHF.

This clonotype has ten or more counts. This sequence joins TRBV2 and TRBJ2-7, with 7 nucleotides matching TRBD1. Germline CDR1 and CDR2: SNHLY and FYNNEI. The ends lost 5 bases at V and 2 bases at J; junction bases unmatched: 6. This CDR3 has 14 amino acids. The CDR3 DNA reads TGTGCCAGCAGTAAACAGGGGAAGGCCTACGAGCAGTACTTC. Translation: CASSKQGKAYEQYF.

This clonotype was counted between two and nine times. This rearrangement joins TRBV5-1 to TRBJ2-7, with 11 bases matching TRBD2. Germline assignment: CDR1 SGHRS and CDR2 YFSETQ. The CDR3 covers 16 residues. V lost 4 bases and J lost 4; bases outside the gene matches: 10. Here the CDR3 DNA reads TGCGCCAGCAGCCCAACTGGGCTAGCGGGGGGATACGAGCAGTACTTC. Translation: CASSPTGLAGGYEQYF.

The chain uses TRBV19 and TRBJ1-1, with a tentative D call TRBD1 (5 bases). The CDR3 spans 15 residues. Germline CDR1 is LNHDA and CDR2 is SQIVND (reference sequence). The V end lost 2 bases, the J end lost 1 base, and 11 bases lay between the germline ends. CDR3 nucleotide sequence: TGTGCCAGTAGTATAACGAGGGGACGGAACACTGAAGCTTTCTTT. Its translation is CASSITRGRNTEAFF.

The table lists this clonotype with many counts. The chain combines TRBV7-9 with TRBJ2-5; the match to TRBD2 covers 8 bases. Germline V gene data show CDR1 as SEHNR and CDR2 as FQNEAQ (reference sequence). CDR3 size: 14 residues. J lost 4 bases, V lost 1 base, and 2 bases had no gene match. The CDR3 spells CASSLVSGRETQYF. Written as DNA, the CDR3 is TGTGCCAGCAGCTTAGTCAGCGGGAGAGAGACCCAGTACTTC.

In this sample, this clonotype turned up many times. The chain employs TRBV30 and TRBJ1-2; maybe TRBD1 (5 bases). The CDR3 is 14 residues long. In germline, CDR1 is GTSNPN, CDR2 SVGIG (reference sequence). The V gene lost 4 bases and the J gene lost 2 bases, with 14 bases spanning the gap. The CDR3 bases are TGTGCCTGGATCCCAGGGAACCAAAACTATGGCTACACCTTC. This sequence encodes CAWIPGNQNYGYTF.

This clonotype was counted ten times or more. The genes are TRBV3-1 and TRBJ2-1; TRBD1 is a possible D gene (5 bases). The CDR3 has 14 residues. V was cut by 0 bases and J by 8 bases, with 11 bases left in between. Germline lookup yields CDR1 LGHDT and CDR2 YNNKEL (reference sequence). This CDR3 reads CASSQESRVHEQFF. In DNA, the CDR3 is TGTGCCAGCAGCCAAGAAAGCAGGGTCCATGAGCAGTTCTTC.

This clonotype has more than one count but fewer than ten. V and J are TRBV7-6 and TRBJ2-2; the D is unclear. Trimming pared 5 bases from V and 6 bases from J, leaving 19 bases between. Germline V gene lookup returns CDR1 SGHVS and CDR2 FNYEAQ. There are 16 residues in the CDR3. The CDR3 DNA reads as TGTGCCAGCAGCCTAAGAAGGGCTGTTGTTTCCGGGGAGCTGTTTTTT. It translates to CASSLRRAVVSGELFF.

This clonotype was seen ten or more times. This chain connects TRBV12-3 or TRBV12-4 to TRBJ2-1; no firm D call. The CDR3 totals 15 residues. The V and J ends lost 4 bases and 9 bases respectively, with 19 bases between them. The CDR3 is CASSSLGWSVGEQFF. For the CDR3, the DNA is TGTGCCAGCAGTTCTTTAGGGTGGTCAGTTGGTGAGCAGTTCTTC.

This clonotype was detected ten times or more. This chain joins TRBV28 and TRBJ1-2, with 8 bases matching TRBD1. With 2 bases clipped from V and 4 bases from J, the junction kept 6 bases outside the gene matches. The CDR3 has 15 residues. CDR1 is MDHEN and CDR2 is SYDVKM in the germline V gene. For the CDR3, the DNA is TGTGCCAGCAGTTTAACGGCAGGGGGCGGCTATGGCTACACCTTC. Amino acids: CASSLTAGGGYGYTF.

The sample holds a few counts of this clonotype. V is TRBV5-1 and J is TRBJ1-4; no definite D call. In germline, CDR1 is SGHRS, CDR2 YFSETQ. V dropped 0 bases and J dropped 7 bases, with 13 bases sitting between them. There are 15 residues in the CDR3. The CDR3 DNA is TGCGCCAGCAGCTTGGAGGCCCAAAGCGGTGAAAAACTGTTTTTT. This sequence encodes CASSLEAQSGEKLFF.

Details on this clonotype: As the CDR3 is not closed by the conserved phenylalanine or tryptophan, this likely results from a read error. V gene TRBV12-3 or TRBV12-4 combines with J gene TRBJ2-1; 9 nucleotides line up with TRBD2. The CDR3 covers 17 residues. V lost 6 bases to trimming and J lost 7 bases; unmatched junction nucleotides: 16. In nucleotides, the CDR3 is TGTGCCAGCAGCCCCTTCCATCTAGCGGGGAGCGGGAATGAGCAGTTCCTC. The encoded protein is CASSPFHLAGSGNEQFL.

On this clonotype itself: A much larger clone lies one base from this, so it may be a read error. V is TRBV7-9 and J is TRBJ2-5; 7 bases are a match to TRBD1. Matching the DNA end better, TRBJ2-1 makes the J call doubtful. Per germline, CDR1 SEHNR and CDR2 FQNEAQ (reference sequence). This CDR3 has 15 amino acids. The DNA for the CDR3 is TGCGCCAGCAGCTTGGGCAGGGGGTACCAAGAGACCCAGTTCTTC. This gives the protein CASSLGRGYQETQFF.

The CDR3 loop reads CASRSTGTSYNEQFF. CDR3 DNA: TGCGCCAGCAGATCAACCGGGACTAGTTACAATGAGCAGTTCTTC. The rearrangement joins TRBV5-1 to TRBJ2-1, with TRBD2 identical over 8 bases. The V segment lost 5 bases and the J segment 4 bases; nucleotides outside the gene matches: 8. The V gene's germline CDR1 is SGHRS and CDR2 YFSETQ. The CDR3 spans 15 residues.

This clonotype was recorded at least ten times. The J gene is TRBJ1-5, the V gene TRBV3-1, with D perhaps matching TRBD1 (5 bases). The CDR3 totals 16 residues. Trimming cost V 0 bases and J 3 bases, with 12 bases left between them. The germline V gene has CDR1 LGHDT and CDR2 YNNKEL (reference sequence). The CDR3 region has the DNA TGTGCCAGCAGCCAAGAAGGACACATAACCAATCAGCCCCAGCATTTT. Its translation: CASSQEGHITNQPQHF.

This clonotype was found a few times. The junction and the germline gene differ at one end; a read error may be behind it. The rearrangement joins TRBV18 to TRBJ2-5; TRBD1 matches 7 bases. The CDR3 extends over 15 amino acids. From germline, CDR1 is KGHSH and CDR2 LQKENI. CDR3 bases: TGTGCCAGCCCACCAAAGACAGGGTTTGCAGAGACCCAGTACTTC. Translation gives CASPPKTGFAETQYF.

In its sample, this clonotype was seen many times. This sequence joins TRBV5-1 and TRBJ2-1; 8 bases map to TRBD2. In germline, CDR1 is SGHRS, CDR2 YFSETQ. The CDR3 has 15 amino acids. J lost 6 bases, V lost 4 bases, and 9 bases had no gene match. The CDR3 region is CASSLPAGDPNEQFF. CDR3 in DNA: TGCGCCAGCAGCCTCCCAGCGGGAGATCCCAATGAGCAGTTCTTC.

This clonotype occurred many times. This chain connects TRBV6-2 or TRBV6-3 to TRBJ1-1; tentatively, D is TRBD1 (5 bases). CDR1 and CDR2 from the germline V gene are MNHEY and SVGEGT. The CDR3 has 14 residues. Trimming left V 2 bases short and J 4 bases short, with 11 bases between. CDR3 nucleotides: TGTGCCAGCAGTTACGCGGGGGAGGGCACTGAAGCTTTCTTT. Its protein is CASSYAGEGTEAFF.

CDR3 residues: CSASGPGTDTQYF. The CDR3 nucleotides are TGCAGTGCTAGCGGACCAGGAACAGATACGCAGTATTTT. This sequence joins TRBV20-1 and TRBJ2-3; D gene ambiguous. V was shortened by 3 bases and J by 3 bases, with 10 bases between the two germline ends. CDR1 is DFQATT, CDR2 SNEGSKA, per germline (reference sequence). The CDR3 is 13 residues long.

The chain recombines TRBV19 with TRBJ1-2; D is ambiguous. V was cut by 6 bases and J by 8 bases, with 13 bases left in between. The V gene's germline CDR1 is LNHDA and CDR2 SQIVND (reference sequence). The CDR3 sequence is 12 residues long. CDR3 sequence: CASSDGFLGYTF. The CDR3 DNA is TGTGCCAGTAGCGACGGCTTCTTAGGCTACACCTTC.

There are many counts of this clonotype. CDR3 DNA sequence: TGCAGCGTTGGGGGACAAATGAACACTGAAGCTTTCTTT. This sequence encodes CSVGGQMNTEAFF. The chain links TRBV29-1 to TRBJ1-1, with D possibly TRBD1 on 6 matching bases. The CDR3 runs 13 residues. CDR1 is SQVTM, CDR2 ANQGSEA, per germline. Trimming stripped 4 bases from V and 0 bases from J, with 9 bases between.

The chain combines TRBV3-1 with TRBJ2-2; 11 bases are a match to TRBD1. The CDR3 contains 16 residues. Germline loops: CDR1 LGHDT, CDR2 YNNKEL (reference sequence). With V trimmed by 2 bases and J by 7 bases, 6 bases remained unmatched. For the CDR3, the DNA is TGTGCCAGCAGCCAACGGGACAGGGGGTTTAACGGGGAGCTGTTTTTT. Translated, it gives CASSQRDRGFNGELFF.

In this sample, this clonotype turned up many times. The chain links TRBV30 to TRBJ1-2; D is undetermined. The CDR3 spans 12 residues. The V end was cut by 2 bases, the J end by 2 bases, with 6 bases between. Germline V lookup: CDR1 GTSNPN, CDR2 SVGIG (reference sequence). The DNA for the CDR3 is TGTGCCTGGAGTCCCCAGAACTATGGCTACACCTTC. Translating gives CAWSPQNYGYTF. Using reference TRBV30 and TRBJ1-2 for the parts outside the CDR3, the full variable domain is SQTIHQWPATLVQPVGSPLSLECTVEGTSNPNLYWYRQAAGRGLQLLFYSVGIGQISSEVPQNLSASRPQDRQFILSSKKLLLSDSGFYLCAWSPQNYGYTFGSGTRLTVV.

Ten or more counts support this clonotype. V is TRBV14 and J is TRBJ2-7; 13 bases fit TRBD2. This CDR3 spans 13 amino acids. From germline, CDR1 is SGHDN and CDR2 FVKESK. V lost 4 bases to trimming and J lost 8 bases; unmatched junction nucleotides: 2. CDR3 region: CASSLGLAGQQYF. For the CDR3, the DNA is TGTGCCAGCAGCCTGGGACTAGCGGGACAGCAGTACTTC.

V usage is TRBV19 and J usage is TRBJ2-1, with D possibly being TRBD2 (6 bases). The ends were cut back, 3 bases at V and 3 bases at J, with 12 bases in the middle. Per the germline V gene, CDR1 is LNHDA and CDR2 is SQIVND (reference sequence). There are 15 residues in the CDR3. CDR3 region: CASSMRGGVYNEQFF. The CDR3 DNA reads TGTGCCAGTAGTATGAGGGGCGGGGTCTACAATGAGCAGTTCTTC.

This clonotype appeared many times. This sequence joins TRBV18 and TRBJ1-1; 11 nucleotides match TRBD1. Per germline, CDR1 KGHSH and CDR2 LQKENI. V lost 3 bases, J lost 3 bases, and 6 bases stayed unmatched. CDR3 length equals 16 residues. The CDR3 reads CASSPGTGGLYTEAFF. DNA for the CDR3: TGTGCCAGCTCACCCGGGACAGGGGGTTTATACACTGAAGCTTTCTTT.

This clonotype was recorded a few times. A much larger clone sits a single nucleotide away, making a read error possible. The V and J genes are TRBV10-1 and TRBJ2-7; 12 bases align to TRBD2. In germline, CDR1 is WNHNN, CDR2 SYGVQD (reference sequence). This CDR3 has 15 amino acids. The CDR3 DNA reads as TGCGCCAGCGGTGAGACTAGCGGGAGAGAGGGCGAGCAGTACTTC. As protein: CASGETSGREGEQYF.